These 10 T cell receptor beta chains were all obtained from the same sample, sequenced in a study of cytomegalovirus exposure and HLA in healthy donors. The PCR was carried out with 60 Vbeta primers and 13 Jbeta primers. Only in-frame clones appear in the TCRdb table, and some are missing; sequencing was by immunoSEQ multiplex PCR. The sample lists around 260,000 clones, about 80% occurring once. Specimen: PBMCs. These receptors all stem from a girl aged 2 to 9 in good health and CMV-seronegative.

This sequence joins TRBV4-1 and TRBJ2-5; 7 bases agree with TRBD1. The V and J ends lost 2 bases and 3 bases, in that order; junction bases with no gene match: 0. The CDR3 totals 13 residues. Germline CDR1 reads MGHRA; CDR2 reads YSYEKL. The chain's CDR3 is CASSQTGEETQYF. The CDR3, as DNA: TGCGCCAGCAGCCAAACAGGGGAAGAGACCCAGTACTTC.

The chain recombines TRBV15 with TRBJ1-2; D unresolved. Per the germline V gene, CDR1 is LNHNV and CDR2 is YYDKDF (reference sequence). This CDR3 comprises 13 residues. V was shortened by 1 base and J by 7 bases, with 10 bases between the two germline ends. CDR3 DNA: TGTGCCACCAGCAGAGGCCCGGGAAGTGGCTACACCTTC. Translated: CATSRGPGSGYTF.

CDR3 residues: CASSVTVNTEAFF. The CDR3 coding sequence is TGTGCCAGCAGCGTGACAGTGAACACTGAAGCTTTCTTT. The V gene is TRBV14, the J gene TRBJ1-1; tentatively, D is TRBD1 (5 bases). The V gene lost 5 bases and the J gene lost 0 bases, with 7 bases spanning the gap. The CDR3 contains 13 residues. CDR1 is SGHDN, CDR2 FVKESK, per germline.

The V gene is TRBV6-6, the J gene TRBJ2-1; 13 nucleotides agree with TRBD2. The CDR3 totals 14 residues. Trimming removed 6 bases from V and 9 bases from J; junction bases left unmatched: 5. The V gene's germline CDR1 is MNHNY and CDR2 SVGAGI (reference sequence). CDR3 in amino acids: CASRGLAGVSEQFF. The CDR3 DNA reads TGTGCCAGCAGAGGACTAGCGGGAGTTAGTGAGCAGTTCTTC.

This sequence joins TRBV4-1 and TRBJ2-1; 9 bases are shared with TRBD1. The germline V gene encodes CDR1 MGHRA and CDR2 YSYEKL. Trimming took 1 base from V and 6 from J; bases not matched to a gene: 1. The CDR3 sequence is 14 residues long. CDR3 loop: CASSQVDRGNEQFF. CDR3 nucleotide sequence: TGCGCCAGCAGCCAAGTGGACAGGGGCAATGAGCAGTTCTTC.

This sequence joins TRBV27 and TRBJ1-1; D is perhaps TRBD1 (6 bases). CDR1 and CDR2 from the germline V gene are MNHEY and SMNVEV (reference sequence). The CDR3 spans 14 residues. V was clipped by 5 bases and J by 2 bases, with 12 bases between them. Here the CDR3 DNA reads TGTGCCAGCAGTGTTACAGGGTTTAACACTGAAGCTTTCTTT. The encoded protein is CASSVTGFNTEAFF.

In this sample, this clone turned up once. DNA for the CDR3: TGTGCCAGCAGCCCATCTGACAGGTTGGTCGGAGGCTACACCTTC. It specifies CASSPSDRLVGGYTF. The chain carries TRBV28 and TRBJ1-2; tentatively, D is TRBD1 (6 bases). Germline lookup yields CDR1 MDHEN and CDR2 SYDVKM. This CDR3 is built from 15 residues. V was cut by 6 bases and J by 8 bases, with 22 bases left in between.

The chain recombines TRBV2 with TRBJ2-7; 7 bases are a match to TRBD1. The V gene end was trimmed by 7 bases and the J gene end by 1 base; junction bases not matched to a gene: 10. In germline, CDR1 is SNHLY, CDR2 FYNNEI. This CDR3 has 15 residues. The CDR3 DNA is TGTGCCAGCAAGGACAGGAATTGGGGTTCCTACGAGCAGTACTTC. This codes for CASKDRNWGSYEQYF.

This chain uses TRBV6-1 with TRBJ2-5; TRBD2 matches at 11 bases. J was trimmed by 2 bases and V by 6 bases; bases with no gene match: 5. Looked up from germline, CDR1 is MNHNS and CDR2 is SASEGT. This CDR3 spans 15 amino acids. Here the CDR3 reads CASSTSGSFQETQYF. CDR3 DNA sequence: TGTGCCAGCAGCACTAGCGGGAGTTTTCAAGAGACCCAGTACTTC.

This chain connects TRBV28 to TRBJ2-5; weak D call: TRBD1 (6 bases). Germline V gene lookup returns CDR1 MDHEN and CDR2 SYDVKM. This CDR3 spans 13 amino acids. Trimming removed 7 bases from V and 5 bases from J, with 14 bases in between. DNA for the CDR3: TGTGCCAGCATTGGGGGCAGGGTCGAGACCCAGTACTTC. It translates to CASIGGRVETQYF. The entire variable domain, with the rest obtained from reference TRBV28 and TRBJ2-5, is as follows: DVKVTQSSRYLVKRTGEKVFLECVQDMDHENMFWYRQDPGLGLRLIYFSYDVKMKEKGDIPEGYSVSREKKERFSLILESASTNQTSMYLCASIGGRVETQYFGPGTRLLVL.